Sequencing of this T cell receptor (beta chain) was carried out in a study of shared clonotypes between healthy human individuals. Study-wide background: Used for every donor were three CD4 naive, three CD4 memory, two CD8 naive and one CD8 memory plate. Study-wide findings and caveats: Generally, estimated richness proved larger in naive subsets than it did in memory subsets.

The CDR3 extends over 14 amino acids. Germline assignment: CDR1 SGHRS and CDR2 YFSETQ. V was trimmed by 3 bases and J by 5 bases, leaving 14 bases between them. As to this clone: No antigen is known for it.

Healthy HIV-negative adults with no recent acute infections or vaccinations were recruited as donors. Among the donors, all were Caucasian adults who lived in Nashville, Tennessee. Libraries were prepared by immunoSEQ multiplex PCR; TCRdb keeps only in-frame clonotypes and omits some of them. The sample consists of a few hundred thousand clones, over 60% of them appearing once. V and J are TRBV5-1 and TRBJ2-5, with D perhaps assigned TRBD1 or TRBD2 (6 bases each). This sequence originates from a man aged 30 to 39 in good health. The specimen sequenced was memory CD4+ T cells sorted from blood. This sample's subset: CD45RA-negative fraction. CDR3 DNA: TGCGCCAGCAGCTGGGGGGCAGGGCTGGAGACCCAGTACTTC. Amino acid sequence: CASSWGAGLETQYF.